A selection of T cell receptor beta chains follows, all from one sample in a study of shared clonotypes between healthy human individuals. Libraries were prepared by immunoSEQ multiplex PCR; TCRdb keeps only in-frame clonotypes and omits some of them. The sample includes about 2.2 million clones, around 93% of them seen just once. The sample comprised naive CD8+ T cells from PBMCs. These receptor sequences come from a man aged 18 to 30 in good health. Some clones in this sample may be carry-over from other donors' samples. Each CDR3 is given with its conserved first and last residue. Each record gives: D gene, clone size, J gene, V gene, CDR3 protein, CDR3 DNA. The D gene is left open where the match is weak. Not all rows give a size; the values are once, few, many and, for expanded clones, a class.

>TRBD1|.|TRBJ1-2|TRBV7-9
CASSLGQGAIYGYTF
TGTGCCAGCAGCTTAGGGCAGGGGGCCATCTATGGCTACACCTTC
>.|.|TRBJ1-4|TRBV6-1
CASSPGPGEKLFF
TGTGCCAGCAGTCCAGGGCCAGGAGAAAAACTGTTTTTT
>.|.|TRBJ2-3|TRBV10-3
CAIRVTIESGYTDTQYF
TGTGCCATCAGGGTTACTATAGAGAGCGGGTACACAGATACGCAGTATTTT
>.|.|TRBJ1-2|TRBV29-1
CSVEDRQPREYVYTF
TGCAGCGTTGAAGATAGACAGCCCAGGGAGTATGTCTACACCTTC
>TRBD1|.|TRBJ2-7|TRBV19
CASSLTGTGDNEQYF
TGTGCCAGTAGCCTTACCGGGACAGGGGACAACGAGCAGTACTTC
>TRBD1|.|TRBJ2-1|TRBV27
CASSPRTGDDEQFF
TGTGCCAGCAGTCCCAGGACAGGGGACGATGAGCAGTTCTTC
>TRBD1|.|TRBJ2-5|TRBV27
CASSPPGTAYQETQYF
TGTGCCAGCAGTCCTCCGGGGACAGCGTACCAAGAGACCCAGTACTTC
>TRBD2|.|TRBJ2-1|TRBV5-1
CASSFPRDYPYNEQFF
TGCGCCAGCAGCTTCCCTCGGGACTACCCCTACAATGAGCAGTTCTTC
>.|.|TRBJ2-7|TRBV9
CASSSQGSEQYF
TGTGCCAGCAGCTCTCAGGGTTCTGAGCAGTACTTC
>.|.|TRBJ1-2|TRBV27
CASRHTGTLDGYTF
TGTGCCAGCAGGCATACCGGGACACTTGATGGCTACACCTTC
>.|.|TRBJ1-1|TRBV9
CASSALNTEAFF
TGTGCCAGCAGCGCCCTGAACACTGAAGCTTTCTTT
>.|.|TRBJ1-5|TRBV7-8
CASSLEGSNQPQHF
TGTGCCAGCAGCTTAGAGGGATCCAATCAGCCCCAGCATTTT
>TRBD1|.|TRBJ2-3|TRBV5-1
CASSPGTGMNTDTQYF
TGCGCCAGCAGCCCAGGGACAGGGATGAACACAGATACGCAGTATTTT
>.|.|TRBJ2-3|TRBV28
CASSFVTTESTDTQYF
TGTGCCAGCAGTTTTGTCACGACAGAGAGCACAGATACGCAGTATTTT
>.|.|TRBJ2-7|TRBV10-3
CAISVGGNEQYF
TGTGCCATCAGTGTGGGGGGAAACGAGCAGTACTTC
>.|.|TRBJ2-1|TRBV6-5
CASSYQGGDNEQFF
TGTGCCAGCAGTTACCAAGGAGGAGACAATGAGCAGTTCTTC
>.|.|TRBJ1-1|TRBV7-9
CASSFLNTEAFF
TGTGCCAGCAGCTTCCTTAACACTGAAGCTTTCTTT
>.|.|TRBJ1-1|TRBV19
CASSEGQLNTEAFF
TGTGCCAGTAGTGAAGGACAGTTGAACACTGAAGCTTTCTTT
>.|.|TRBJ2-7|TRBV28
CASSGTLSSYEQYF
TGTGCCAGCAGCGGGACTTTGAGCTCCTACGAGCAGTACTTC
>.|.|TRBJ1-5|TRBV6-5
CASSNHRSLRQPQHF
TGTGCCAGCAGTAACCACAGGTCCCTCAGGCAGCCCCAGCATTTT
>TRBD1|.|TRBJ1-4|TRBV9
CASSVGQGAVEKLFF
TGTGCCAGCAGCGTAGGACAGGGGGCGGTTGAAAAACTGTTTTTT
>TRBD1|.|TRBJ2-2|TRBV6-1
CAGDSGTGVPGELFF
TGTGCCGGAGATAGCGGGACAGGGGTCCCCGGGGAGCTGTTTTTT
>TRBD1|.|TRBJ1-3|TRBV5-1
CASSLTTGTGNTIYF
TGCGCCAGCAGCTTGACGACAGGGACTGGAAACACCATATATTTT
>.|.|TRBJ2-2|TRBV6-5
CASQLRTNTGELFF
TGTGCCAGCCAATTGAGGACTAACACCGGGGAGCTGTTTTTT
>TRBD1|.|TRBJ1-2|TRBV27
CASTMTGGKYGYTF
TGTGCCAGCACCATGACAGGGGGCAAGTATGGCTACACCTTC
>.|.|TRBJ2-5|TRBV7-2
CASSSRPRETQYF
TGTGCCAGCAGCTCCCGACCCCGCGAGACCCAGTACTTC
>TRBD2|.|TRBJ2-1|TRBV7-9
CASSSGGYLNEQFF
TGTGCCAGCAGCTCGGGGGGGTATCTCAATGAGCAGTTCTTC
>TRBD1|.|TRBJ1-2|TRBV10-3
CAISEISRDRWRGANYGYTF
TGTGCCATCAGTGAGATAAGTCGGGACAGGTGGCGAGGGGCTAACTATGGCTACACCTTC
>.|.|TRBJ1-3|TRBV18
CASSLEGLSSGNTIYF
TGTGCCAGCTCGCTGGAAGGACTATCCTCTGGAAACACCATATATTTT
>.|.|TRBJ1-3|TRBV15
CATSSEGIGNTIYF
TGTGCCACCAGCAGCGAGGGGATAGGAAACACCATATATTTT
>.|once|TRBJ1-2|TRBV2
CASSEGRGSYGYTF
TGTGCCAGCAGTGAGGGGAGGGGTAGCTATGGCTACACCTTC
>TRBD2|once|TRBJ2-3|TRBV6-6
CASSYLASGGTDTQYF
TGTGCCAGCAGTTACCTGGCTAGCGGGGGGACAGATACGCAGTATTTT
>.|.|TRBJ2-5|TRBV15
CATRSAPGTQYF
TGTGCCACCAGGAGTGCCCCAGGGACCCAGTACTTC
>TRBD1|.|TRBJ1-1|TRBV7-3
CASSFFYRGRRGNTEAFF
TGTGCCAGCAGCTTTTTTTACAGGGGGCGCAGAGGAAACACTGAAGCTTTCTTT
>.|.|TRBJ2-2|TRBV28
CASSPVGGRDTGELFF
TGTGCCAGCAGCCCAGTAGGGGGGCGGGACACCGGGGAGCTGTTTTTT
>.|.|TRBJ1-5|TRBV19
CASSIGYSNQPQHF
TGTGCCAGTAGTATAGGATATAGCAATCAGCCCCAGCATTTT
>.|.|TRBJ2-7|TRBV28
CASSLRDTTYEQYF
TGTGCCAGCAGTTTAAGGGACACCACCTACGAGCAGTACTTC
>TRBD1|once|TRBJ1-1|TRBV27
CASSFGQAIGTEAFF
TGTGCCAGCAGTTTCGGACAGGCTATTGGCACTGAAGCTTTCTTT
>.|.|TRBJ1-1|TRBV28
CASTLPEAFF
TGTGCCAGCACCCTACCCGAAGCTTTCTTT
>.|.|TRBJ1-3|TRBV4-1
CASSQGPSSGNTIYF
TGCGCCAGCAGCCAAGGACCCTCCTCTGGAAACACCATATATTTT
>.|.|TRBJ1-5|TRBV2
CASSGGPGDYSNQPQHF
TGTGCCAGCAGTGGGGGGCCAGGGGACTATAGCAATCAGCCCCAGCATTTT
>TRBD2|.|TRBJ2-1|TRBV9
CASSVALASGGYNEQFF
TGTGCCAGCAGCGTAGCTCTGGCCAGCGGGGGGTACAATGAGCAGTTCTTC
>TRBD1|.|TRBJ2-5|TRBV5-8
CASSPWTGQETQYF
TGTGCCAGCAGCCCCTGGACAGGCCAAGAGACCCAGTACTTC
>.|.|TRBJ1-2|TRBV7-9
CASSLGVLYGYTF
TGTGCCAGCAGCTTAGGGGTCCTTTATGGCTACACCTTC
>.|.|TRBJ1-1|TRBV19
CASSPRPRDVGAFF
TGTGCCAGTAGCCCCAGACCCCGGGACGTAGGAGCTTTCTTT
>.|.|TRBJ1-1|TRBV19
CASSMGEGGTEAFF
TGTGCCAGTAGTATGGGAGAAGGGGGGACTGAAGCTTTCTTT
>.|.|TRBJ2-1|TRBV5-4
CASSHGGPTYNEQFF
TGTGCCAGCAGTCACGGAGGGCCCACTTACAATGAGCAGTTCTTC
>.|once|TRBJ2-2|TRBV7-9
CASSPPEGEGTGELFF
TGTGCCAGCAGCCCCCCCGAGGGGGAGGGCACCGGGGAGCTGTTTTTT
>.|.|TRBJ2-2|TRBV2
CASRRPPGNTGELFF
TGTGCCAGCAGAAGACCCCCGGGGAACACCGGGGAGCTGTTTTTT
>TRBD2|.|TRBJ2-7|TRBV18
CASSPPAASGYSYEQYF
TGTGCCAGCTCACCACCGGCGGCTAGCGGGTACAGCTACGAGCAGTACTTC
>TRBD1|.|TRBJ2-2|TRBV5-1
CASSLGQGIVLDTGELFF
TGCGCCAGCAGCTTAGGACAGGGTATAGTGCTGGACACCGGGGAGCTGTTTTTT
>.|.|TRBJ1-5|TRBV19
CASSIAGIMGNQPQHF
TGTGCCAGTAGTATAGCCGGGATTATGGGCAATCAGCCCCAGCATTTT
>.|.|TRBJ1-2|TRBV4-1
CASSQVKGEHYGYTF
TGCGCCAGCAGCCAAGTTAAGGGAGAGCACTATGGCTACACCTTC
>.|.|TRBJ2-6|TRBV7-8
CASSFGLTGANVLTF
TGTGCCAGCAGCTTCGGACTCACTGGGGCCAACGTCCTGACTTTC
>TRBD2|.|TRBJ2-1|TRBV11-2
CASSPRLWSGGNEQFF
TGTGCCAGCAGCCCCCGACTCTGGAGCGGGGGCAATGAGCAGTTCTTC
>TRBD1|.|TRBJ1-1|TRBV25-1
CASATGVNTEAFF
TGTGCCAGTGCGACAGGGGTGAACACTGAAGCTTTCTTT